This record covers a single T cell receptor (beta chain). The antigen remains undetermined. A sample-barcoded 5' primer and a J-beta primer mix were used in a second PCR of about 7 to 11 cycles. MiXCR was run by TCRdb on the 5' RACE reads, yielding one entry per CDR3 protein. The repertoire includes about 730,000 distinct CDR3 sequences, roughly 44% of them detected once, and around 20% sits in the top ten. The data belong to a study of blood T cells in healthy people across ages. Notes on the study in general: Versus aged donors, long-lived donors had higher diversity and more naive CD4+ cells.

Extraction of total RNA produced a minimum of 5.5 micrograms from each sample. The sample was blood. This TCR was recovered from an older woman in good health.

This CDR3 reads CASSYSERVVNEQFF. The CDR3 nucleotides are TGTGCCAGCAGTTACTCAGAGCGGGTGGTCAATGAGCAGTTCTTC. The chain recombines TRBV6-5 with TRBJ2-1, with TRBD2 as a possible D gene (6 bases). Germline V CDR1 and CDR2: MNHEY, SVGAGI. The V end was cut by 0 bases, the J end by 6 bases, with 12 bases between. This CDR3 is 15 amino acids long.